This T cell receptor (beta chain) was obtained from a study of tumor-infiltrating lymphocytes in primary liver carcinoma. The CDR3 is made up of 15 amino acids. About this clonotype: A much larger clonotype is one base distant, so this may be a read error.

With a constant-region primer, TCR beta cDNA was made from approximately 520 ng of total RNA. Libraries covering TCR beta were generated through three nested multiplex PCR rounds (using a slightly modified ARM-PCR). Both of the initial two PCR rounds ran for approximately 11 cycles and employed TRBV1-TRBV30 forward primers alongside a C-beta reverse primer. TCRdb reprocessed the multiplex PCR reads with MiXCR, giving one entry per CDR3 protein. The sample records hundreds of thousands of distinct CDR3 sequences, around three fifths being singletons. Researchers drew blood RNA from unsorted whole blood and extracted germline DNA as well.

The genes are TRBV12-3 or TRBV12-4 and TRBJ2-4; no reliable D call. The specimen was peripheral blood. This receptor was obtained from a woman in her thirties with primary liver carcinoma and hepatitis B virus infection. For the CDR3, the DNA is TGTGCCAGCAGTTTTCCTCCCAAAGCCAAAAACATTCAGCACTTC. As protein: CASSFPPKAKNIQHF.